This TCR beta chain derives from a study of early T cells in non-severe SARS-CoV-2 infection. Study details: Sequenced bulk RNA came from whole blood that was unsorted, and chains were unpaired.

In its sample, this clonotype was seen many times. Its target is not known. Attachment of unique molecular identifiers to individual cDNA molecules was performed. In TCRdb, the 5' RACE reads were re-called with MiXCR into one record per CDR3 protein. Among 70,000 or so distinct CDR3 sequences listed, roughly 9.1% were seen once. This CDR3 is 16 amino acids long. Trimming shortened V by 8 bases and J by 0 bases, and 19 bases separated the two germline ends. CDR1 and CDR2 (germline): SGHVS, FQNEAQ. Study conclusions and caveats: The study's VDJdb matching favored anti-spike CD8 responses and missed private and CD4 specificities.

This material consisted of whole blood, taken at baseline. The TCR was taken from an adult who was a healthcare worker with PCR-confirmed SARS-CoV-2 infection or an uninfected control (not recorded which). The gene calls are TRBV7-8 and TRBJ1-1, with D perhaps matching TRBD1 (5 bases). The CDR3 loop reads CASWRGTTGLNTEAFF. The CDR3 DNA is TGTGCCAGCTGGCGGGGGACCACTGGGTTGAACACTGAAGCTTTCTTT.